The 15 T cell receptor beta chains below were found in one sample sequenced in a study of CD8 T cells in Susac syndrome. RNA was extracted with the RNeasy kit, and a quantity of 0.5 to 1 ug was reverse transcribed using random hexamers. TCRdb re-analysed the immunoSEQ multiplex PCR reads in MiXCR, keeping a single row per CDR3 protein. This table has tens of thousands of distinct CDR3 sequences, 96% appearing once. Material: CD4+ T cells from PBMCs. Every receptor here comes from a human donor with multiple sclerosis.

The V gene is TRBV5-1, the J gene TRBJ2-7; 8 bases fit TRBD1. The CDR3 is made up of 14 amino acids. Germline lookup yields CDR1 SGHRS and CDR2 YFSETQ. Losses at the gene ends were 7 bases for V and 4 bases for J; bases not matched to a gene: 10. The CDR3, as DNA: TGCGCCAGCGGGTCCGGGACAGGAGATTACGAGCAGTACTTC. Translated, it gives CASGSGTGDYEQYF.

In nucleotides, the CDR3 is TGTGCCAGCAGCCGCGGCCGGTTCAATCAGCCCCAGCATTTT. It is translated as CASSRGRFNQPQHF. The V call is TRBV5-6, the J call TRBJ1-5; no firm D call. The germline gives CDR1 SGHDT, CDR2 YYEEEE. Trimming stripped 4 bases from V and 3 bases from J, with 11 bases between. CDR3 length: 14 amino acids.

The CDR3 spells CSARMTSGVNEQFF. The CDR3 bases are TGCAGTGCTAGAATGACTAGCGGGGTCAATGAGCAGTTCTTC. V and J are TRBV20-1 and TRBJ2-1, with 11 bases aligning to TRBD2. The CDR3 loop spans 14 amino acids. Germline CDR1 and CDR2: DFQATT and SNEGSKA (reference sequence). The trim removed 2 bases at V and 6 bases at J, leaving 3 bases unmatched.

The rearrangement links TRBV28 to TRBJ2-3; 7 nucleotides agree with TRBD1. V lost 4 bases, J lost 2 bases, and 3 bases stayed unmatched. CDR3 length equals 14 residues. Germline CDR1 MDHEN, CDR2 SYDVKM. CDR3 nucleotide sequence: TGTGCCAGCAGTTCCGGGACAGCCACAGATACGCAGTATTTT. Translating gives CASSSGTATDTQYF.

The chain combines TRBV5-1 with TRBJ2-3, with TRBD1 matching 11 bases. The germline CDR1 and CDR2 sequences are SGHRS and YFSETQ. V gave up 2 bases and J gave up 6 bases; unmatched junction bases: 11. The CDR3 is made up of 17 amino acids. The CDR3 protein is CASSFLIRTGGADTQYF. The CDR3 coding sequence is TGCGCCAGCAGCTTTTTGATTCGGACAGGGGGCGCGGATACGCAGTATTTT.

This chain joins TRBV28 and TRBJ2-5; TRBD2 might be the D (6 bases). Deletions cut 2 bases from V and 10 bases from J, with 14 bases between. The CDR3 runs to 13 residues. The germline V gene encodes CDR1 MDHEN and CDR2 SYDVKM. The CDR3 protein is CASSLAGTHDQYF. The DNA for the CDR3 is TGTGCCAGCAGTTTAGCGGGGACCCACGACCAGTACTTC.

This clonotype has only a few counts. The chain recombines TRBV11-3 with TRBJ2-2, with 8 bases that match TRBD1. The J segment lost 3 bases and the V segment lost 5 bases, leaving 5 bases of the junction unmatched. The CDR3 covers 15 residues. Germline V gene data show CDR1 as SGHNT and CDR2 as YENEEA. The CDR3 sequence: CASSLGQGDTGELFF. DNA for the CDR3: TGTGCCAGCAGCCTTGGACAGGGTGACACCGGGGAGCTGTTTTTT.

CDR3 DNA sequence: TGTGCCTGGAGTGTTTCCCTTTATTACGAGCAGTACTTC. Protein product: CAWSVSLYYEQYF. The chain has TRBV30 and TRBJ2-7; no reliable D call. The CDR3 covers 13 residues. Trimming took 0 bases from V and 4 from J, leaving 10 bases between them. CDR1 GTSNPN and CDR2 SVGIG come from the germline V gene (reference sequence).

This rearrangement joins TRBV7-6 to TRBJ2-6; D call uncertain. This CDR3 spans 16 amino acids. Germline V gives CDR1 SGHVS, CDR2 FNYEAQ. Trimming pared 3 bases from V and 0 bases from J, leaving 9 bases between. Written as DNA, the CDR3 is TGTGCCAGCAGCTTGGACCGTAGCTCTGGGGCCAACGTCCTGACTTTC. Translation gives CASSLDRSSGANVLTF.

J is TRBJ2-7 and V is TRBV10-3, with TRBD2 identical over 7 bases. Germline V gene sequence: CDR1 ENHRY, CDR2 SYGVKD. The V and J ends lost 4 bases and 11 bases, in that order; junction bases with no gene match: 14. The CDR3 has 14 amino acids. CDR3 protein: CAISARDYKAPEYF. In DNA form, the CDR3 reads TGTGCCATCAGTGCTCGGGACTATAAAGCTCCGGAGTACTTC.

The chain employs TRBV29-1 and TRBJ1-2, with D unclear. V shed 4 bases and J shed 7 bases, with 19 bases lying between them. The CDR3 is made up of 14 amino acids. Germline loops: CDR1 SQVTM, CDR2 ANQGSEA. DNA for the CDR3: TGCAGCGTTGTGGGCCTAGACGCTCTTCGTGGCTACACCTTC. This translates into CSVVGLDALRGYTF. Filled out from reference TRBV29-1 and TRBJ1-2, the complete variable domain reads SAVISQKPSRDICQRGTSLTIQCQVDSQVTMMFWYRQQPGQSLTLIATANQGSEATYESGFVIDKFPISRPNLTFSTLTVSNMSPEDSSIYLCSVVGLDALRGYTFGSGTRLTVV.

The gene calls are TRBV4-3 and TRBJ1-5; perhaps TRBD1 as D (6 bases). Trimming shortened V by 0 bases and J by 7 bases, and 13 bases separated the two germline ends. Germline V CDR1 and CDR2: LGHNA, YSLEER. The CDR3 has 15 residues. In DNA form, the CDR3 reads TGCGCCAGCAGCCAAGAAGGAGGGGGGGGACAGCCCCAGCATTTT. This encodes CASSQEGGGGQPQHF.

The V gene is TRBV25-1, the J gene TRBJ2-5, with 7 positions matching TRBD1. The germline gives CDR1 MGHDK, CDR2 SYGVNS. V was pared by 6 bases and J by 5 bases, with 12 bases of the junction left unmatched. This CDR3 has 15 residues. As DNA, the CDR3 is TGTGCCAGCAGACCCGGCAGGGGGATGTGGGAGACCCAGTACTTC. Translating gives CASRPGRGMWETQYF.

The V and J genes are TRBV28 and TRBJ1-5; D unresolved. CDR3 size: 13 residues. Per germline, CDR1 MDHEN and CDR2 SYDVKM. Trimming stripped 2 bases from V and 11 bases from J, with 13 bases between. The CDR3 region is CASSLISRETQHF. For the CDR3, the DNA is TGTGCCAGCAGTTTAATTAGCCGGGAGACCCAGCATTTT.

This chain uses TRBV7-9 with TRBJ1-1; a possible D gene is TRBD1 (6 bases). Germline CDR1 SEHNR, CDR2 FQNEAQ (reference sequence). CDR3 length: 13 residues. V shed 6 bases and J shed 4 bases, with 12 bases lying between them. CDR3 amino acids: CASSGQGFTEAFF. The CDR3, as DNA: TGTGCCAGCAGTGGTCAGGGGTTCACTGAAGCTTTCTTT.